The 15 T cell receptor beta chains listed next were all sequenced from one sample in a study of shared clonotypes between healthy human individuals. Data came from immunoSEQ multiplex PCR; TCRdb stores just in-frame clones and leaves some out. The table shows roughly 2,500,000 clones, with approximately 93% occurring only once. The sequencing input was naive CD4+ T cells from PBMCs. Subset in this sample: CD45RA+ positively selected. Source of these receptors: a man aged 18 to 30 in good health. Some clones in this sample may be carry-over from other donors' samples.

The rearrangement joins TRBV2 to TRBJ1-1, with D tentatively TRBD1 (6 bases). The CDR3 spans 14 residues. Germline CDR1 SNHLY, CDR2 FYNNEI. V lost 3 bases and J 4 bases, leaving 12 bases between the germline ends. CDR3 sequence: CASSDERGITEAFF. The CDR3, as DNA: TGTGCCAGCAGTGACGAAAGGGGGATCACTGAAGCTTTCTTT.

This clone has only one observation. The rearrangement joins TRBV27 to TRBJ2-7, with 10 nucleotides matching TRBD2. The CDR3 spans 16 residues. CDR1 is MNHEY and CDR2 is SMNVEV in the germline V gene (reference sequence). The V gene end was trimmed by 0 bases and the J gene end by 3 bases; junction bases not matched to a gene: 5. The CDR3 here is CASSLSGTSDYYEQYF. The CDR3 DNA follows: TGTGCCAGCAGTTTATCGGGGACTAGCGATTACTACGAGCAGTACTTC.

The rearrangement joins TRBV7-9 to TRBJ2-7; 8 nucleotides line up with TRBD2. The CDR3 spans 17 residues. The V gene end was trimmed by 8 bases and the J gene end by 1 base; junction bases not matched to a gene: 16. Per the germline V gene, CDR1 is SEHNR and CDR2 is FQNEAQ (reference sequence). The CDR3 loop reads CASSRGAGATPSYEQYF. The CDR3 nucleotides read TGTGCCAGCTCACGGGGAGCGGGAGCGACGCCTTCCTACGAGCAGTACTTC.

The chain couples TRBV28 to TRBJ1-5; D gene unclear. The germline gives CDR1 MDHEN, CDR2 SYDVKM. The germline V and J ends were trimmed by 0 bases and 12 bases, with 9 bases remaining between them. The CDR3 extends over 12 amino acids. The CDR3 protein is CASSLWSENQHF. DNA of the CDR3: TGTGCCAGCAGTTTATGGTCAGAAAACCAGCATTTT. Drawing the rest from reference TRBV28 and TRBJ1-5, the complete variable domain is DVKVTQSSRYLVKRTGEKVFLECVQDMDHENMFWYRQDPGLGLRLIYFSYDVKMKEKGDIPEGYSVSREKKERFSLILESASTNQTSMYLCASSLWSENQHFGDGTRLSIL.

Note on this clone: The same CDR3 also results from other DNA sequences found in this sample. The chain couples TRBV6-5 to TRBJ1-2; TRBD1 might be the D (5 bases). Germline-derived CDR1 and CDR2 are MNHEY and SVGAGI. Trimming cost V 6 bases and J 3 bases, with 11 bases left between them. The length of the CDR3 is 13 residues. This CDR3 reads CASRPGTDYGYTF. The CDR3 region has the DNA TGTGCCAGCAGACCCGGGACGGACTATGGCTACACCTTC.

The chain is built from TRBV6-5 and TRBJ1-4, with D maybe TRBD1 (5 bases). The CDR3 covers 15 residues. Germline CDR1 is MNHEY and CDR2 is SVGAGI. Deletions cut 2 bases from V and 6 bases from J, with 13 bases between. CDR3 nucleotide sequence: TGTGCCAGCAGTTACATGAGGGGTGGGCATGAAAAACTGTTTTTT. Translation: CASSYMRGGHEKLFF.

For this clone: Other DNA sequences within the sample encode an identical CDR3. The CDR3 DNA sequence: TGTGCCAGCAGTGCAAGACAGGGTTCTGGAAACACCATATATTTT. Residues: CASSARQGSGNTIYF. The rearrangement links TRBV2 to TRBJ1-3; 7 positions match TRBD1. Germline-derived CDR1 and CDR2 are SNHLY and FYNNEI. CDR3 length equals 15 residues. Trimming removed 4 bases from V and 1 base from J; junction bases left unmatched: 4.

The table lists this clone with a count of one. The chain links TRBV7-8 to TRBJ2-7, with TRBD2 matching 10 bases. V shed 0 bases and J 2 bases; nucleotides not matched to a gene: 1. The CDR3 extends over 15 amino acids. The germline gives CDR1 SGHVS, CDR2 FQNEAQ. The CDR3 sequence: CASSLALAGTYEQYF. The DNA for the CDR3 is TGTGCCAGCAGCTTAGCACTAGCGGGAACCTACGAGCAGTACTTC.

The gene calls are TRBV5-1 and TRBJ2-1, with 9 bases fitting TRBD2. Germline trimming cut 6 bases from V and 2 bases from J; bases unmatched to any gene: 9. The V gene's germline CDR1 is SGHRS and CDR2 YFSETQ. CDR3 size: 16 residues. CDR3 in DNA: TGCGCCAGCACCTACGTAGCGGGAGCTCCCTACAATGAGCAGTTCTTC. It specifies CASTYVAGAPYNEQFF.

This sequence joins TRBV28 and TRBJ2-5; perhaps TRBD1 as D (5 bases). The V and J ends lost 8 bases and 2 bases respectively, with 21 bases between them. Germline CDR1 reads MDHEN; CDR2 reads SYDVKM. This CDR3 is built from 16 residues. The CDR3 loop is CASRLLRAGQQETQYF. The CDR3 DNA follows: TGTGCCAGCCGATTATTAAGAGCAGGGCAGCAAGAGACCCAGTACTTC.

The V call is TRBV27, the J call TRBJ2-1; 7 bases are a match to TRBD1. The CDR3 totals 15 residues. V lost 11 bases, J lost 2 bases, and 12 bases stayed unmatched. Germline V gene data show CDR1 as MNHEY and CDR2 as SMNVEV (reference sequence). CDR3 residues: CASRFDRVTYNEQFF. As DNA, the CDR3 is TGTGCCTCGAGATTTGACAGGGTCACCTACAATGAGCAGTTCTTC.

The V and J genes are TRBV25-1 and TRBJ1-2; D not certain. Trimming removed 1 base at V and 5 bases at J, with 8 bases between. CDR1 is MGHDK, CDR2 SYGVNS, per germline. The CDR3 is 13 amino acids. In nucleotides, the CDR3 is TGTGCCAGCAGTGAATCGAAGGTGTATGGCTACACCTTC. This sequence encodes CASSESKVYGYTF.

V and J are TRBV7-9 and TRBJ1-4, with unresolved D. In germline, CDR1 is SEHNR, CDR2 FQNEAQ (reference sequence). Trimming removed 3 bases from V and 8 bases from J, with 13 bases in between. This CDR3 has 14 residues. The CDR3 DNA reads as TGTGCCAGCAGCTTCGAGTATAGGAAGGAAAAACTGTTTTTT. Protein: CASSFEYRKEKLFF.

The CDR3 sequence: CASSPQSPGYNEQFF. The DNA for the CDR3 is TGTGCCAGCAGTCCCCAAAGCCCCGGCTACAATGAGCAGTTCTTC. The rearrangement uses TRBV6-1 and TRBJ2-1; D is uncertain. The germline V gene has CDR1 MNHNS and CDR2 SASEGT. The CDR3 contains 15 residues. V was shortened by 5 bases and J by 3 bases, with 14 bases between the two germline ends.

With respect to this clone: The same CDR3 also results from other DNA sequences found in this sample. The chain recombines TRBV28 with TRBJ2-7, with D maybe TRBD1 (6 bases). The CDR3 has 13 residues. Trimming pared 2 bases from V and 6 bases from J, leaving 11 bases between. Germline values: CDR1 MDHEN, CDR2 SYDVKM. The CDR3 DNA follows: TGTGCCAGCAGTTTAGGGGGCTCCGGCGAGCAGTACTTC. This encodes CASSLGGSGEQYF.